This T cell receptor beta chain was sequenced during a study of neurological immune-mediated disorders. The authors produced cDNA by 5'RACE using 10-nucleotide random UMIs. A single record per CDR3 protein comes from TCRdb applying MiXCR to the 5' RACE reads. The sample includes more than 40,000 distinct CDR3 sequences, roughly 3% of them seen just once. This clonotype was seen ten or more times. Germline V gives CDR1 DFQATT, CDR2 SNEGSKA (reference sequence). The CDR3 is 13 amino acids. The V and J ends lost 6 bases and 2 bases respectively, with 12 bases between them. V gene TRBV20-1 combines with J gene TRBJ2-3; D perhaps matches TRBD2 (7 bases). The source of this sequence is a woman between 50 and 59 years old with multiple sclerosis. The specimen was PBMCs. CDR3: CSAFRGATDTQYF. In DNA form, the CDR3 reads TGCAGTGCCTTTCGGGGGGCCACAGATACGCAGTATTTT.